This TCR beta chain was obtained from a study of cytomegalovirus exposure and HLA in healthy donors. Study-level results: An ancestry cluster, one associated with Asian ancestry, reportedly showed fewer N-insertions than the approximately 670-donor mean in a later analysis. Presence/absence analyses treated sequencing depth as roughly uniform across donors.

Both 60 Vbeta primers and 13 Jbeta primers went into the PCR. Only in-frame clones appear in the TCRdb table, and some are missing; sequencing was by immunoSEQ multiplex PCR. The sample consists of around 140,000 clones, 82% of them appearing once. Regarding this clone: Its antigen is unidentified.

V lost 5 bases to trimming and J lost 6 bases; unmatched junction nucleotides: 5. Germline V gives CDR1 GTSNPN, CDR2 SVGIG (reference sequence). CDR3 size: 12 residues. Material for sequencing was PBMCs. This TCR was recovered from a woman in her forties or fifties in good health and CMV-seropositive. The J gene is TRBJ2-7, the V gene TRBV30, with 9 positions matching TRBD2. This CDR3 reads CAWGRGGSEQYF. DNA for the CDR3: TGTGCCTGGGGGCGGGGGGGAAGCGAGCAGTACTTC. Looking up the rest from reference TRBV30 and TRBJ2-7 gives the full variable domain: SQTIHQWPATLVQPVGSPLSLECTVEGTSNPNLYWYRQAAGRGLQLLFYSVGIGQISSEVPQNLSASRPQDRQFILSSKKLLLSDSGFYLCAWGRGGSEQYFGPGTRLTVT.